One TCR beta chain is described in this entry. A few counts support this clonotype. The antigen it recognizes is unknown. Base qualities are missing; no much larger clone stands one base away. The CDR3, cysteine through phenylalanine, is 13 amino acids long. Only the CDR3 DNA is retained, 39 bases long and in frame from the first base. V drops 3 bases and J drops 2 bases, leaving 8 bases in between. Via the germline V gene, CDR1 is WSHSY and CDR2 SAAADI. Ophthalmopathy patients had moderately to severely active disease, with a Clinical Activity Score of 3 or more, a NOSPECS grade of 4 or more, and a disease duration of less than 3 months. Patients with uncontrolled infections, other autoimmune diseases, pregnancy or lactation were excluded. Diagnoses were based on clinical symptoms, serum thyroxine and TRAb, thyroid ultrasound and orbital computed tomography. PBMCs were separated from roughly 10 ml of fresh peripheral blood using Ficoll-Paque density gradient centrifugation. Total RNA was extracted with Trizol reagent, and quality was checked on an Agilent 2100 Bioanalyzer.

This sample was taken from a study of T cells in Graves' hyperthyroidism and ophthalmopathy (dated by TCRdb to about 2019). A note on the overall study: Peripheral blood was collected at initial diagnosis, before any treatment. A discovery cohort of about 95 patients, roughly 45 with Graves' ophthalmopathy and fewer than 65 with stable Graves' hyperthyroidism, was used to find distinguishing TCR V-J signatures. An independent validation cohort of around 20 hyperthyroidism patients and 17 patients who later progressed to ophthalmopathy tested prospective prediction of ophthalmopathy. The 100 or so discovery patients were randomly divided into training and test sets at a 7:3 ratio. Thyroid tissue and blood T-cell repertoires from more than 5 Graves' hyperthyroidism patients were also compared in the study. Once sampling was done, hyperthyroidism patients were given methimazole at a starting dose of 30 mg daily, whereas ophthalmopathy patients were given high-dose intravenous methylprednisolone. The paper reports TCR Vbeta CDR3 sequencing of 135 peripheral blood samples: approximately 41 ophthalmopathy, around 80 hyperthyroidism and about 17 progressor patients.

TCR beta CDR3 regions were amplified from RNA transcripts. The TCR CDR3 was subjected to a first round of RT-PCR using the HTBI primer set and the Qiagen OneStep RT-PCR kit. A second multiplex PCR round built the libraries, followed by size selection and purification. Paired-end sequencing of the libraries was performed with 100 bp reads on an Illumina HiSeq2000. In the authors' own workflow: SOAPnuke was used to process the raw data, throwing out any read that contained adapters or uncalled bases, had a mean Phred below 15, or lacked an exact constant-primer or identifier match. COPE v1.2.5 was used to merge high-quality paired reads, and clonotypes were defined as unique nucleotide sequences. MiTCR v1.1 was used to align clonotypes to the IMGT TRBV, TRBD and TRBJ reference segments. The analysis was restricted to V-J combinations with a frequency above 0.0001, which together covered 99% to 99.2% of the repertoires. A TCS score was defined as the ratio of F50 (clonal expansion) to E x V (chaos), with BLOSUM62-based TCRdist applied between CDR3 peptides within each V-J. Welch's t-statistics and random forest reduced around 550 V-J features to 13, which were used in a naive Bayes classifier (R e1071). The public reads were quality trimmed at Q25 with fastp and then assembled into clones with MiXCR by TCRdb, keeping productive beta chains. Rows are unified per CDR3 protein, each entry keeping the most common DNA and genes. The authors' filters were not applied to this entry. Present in this sample are around 240,000 distinct CDR3 sequences, around 17% of which were seen just once. Around 28% of the sample belongs to the ten largest clones.

On the study overall, not on this receptor specifically: During validation, the model predicted progression to ophthalmopathy a median of about 5.9 months ahead of onset, with more than 60% sensitivity and almost 75% specificity. No statistical method was used to fix the sample size in advance, and group allocation was not hidden from the investigators. In cross-validation, a model built on a 13 V-J signature told ophthalmopathy apart from stable hyperthyroidism with 85% to 90% sensitivity and roughly 82% specificity, and in testing the same model reached 80%/75%. Most expanded thyroid clonotypes (frequency above 0.001) were also found in blood, which suggests that blood repertoires may mirror thyroid immune responses.

The source material was blood. The source of this sequence is a woman under 30 with Graves' ophthalmopathy. The V and J segments used are TRBV10-2 and TRBJ2-7, with TRBD1 as a weak D call on 6 bases. The sequence in DNA is TGCGCCAGCAGTGAAGGACAGACCTACGAGCAGTACTTC. It translates to CASSEGQTYEQYF.